These 28 T cell receptor beta chains share one sample of origin, sequenced in a study of blood T cell repertoires in COVID-19. The assay was immunoSEQ multiplex PCR, and TCRdb's table has in-frame clones only and misses some. The sample records some 190,000 clones, approximately 79% being singletons. Material: peripheral blood. The origin of the receptors is a woman aged 45-59 years with acute or convalescent COVID-19.

V gene TRBV24-1 combines with J gene TRBJ2-1; D unresolved. There are 16 residues in the CDR3. Germline V lookup: CDR1 KGHDR, CDR2 SFDVKD. V was cut by 3 bases and J by 8 bases, with 19 bases left in between. CDR3 region: CATSDTRLSYGDEQFF. CDR3 sequence (DNA): TGTGCCACCAGTGATACCCGACTTAGTTACGGCGATGAGCAGTTCTTC.

Note on this clone: Other DNA sequences from this sample encode an identical CDR3 as well. The CDR3 loop reads CASSIDSATNEKLFF. Here the CDR3 DNA reads TGTGCCAGTAGTATAGACAGCGCAACTAATGAAAAACTGTTTTTT. J is TRBJ1-4 and V is TRBV19; no clear D gene. This CDR3 is 15 amino acids long. The germline V and J ends were trimmed by 0 bases and 0 bases, with 5 bases remaining between them. The germline V gene has CDR1 LNHDA and CDR2 SQIVND (reference sequence).

V gene TRBV2 combines with J gene TRBJ2-7; 8 nucleotides align to TRBD1. Germline CDR1 reads SNHLY; CDR2 reads FYNNEI. With V trimmed by 6 bases and J by 0 bases, 7 bases remained unmatched. The CDR3 consists of 15 residues. CDR3: CASRYLQGGSYEQYF. The CDR3 DNA follows: TGTGCCAGCAGATACTTACAGGGGGGCTCCTACGAGCAGTACTTC.

J is TRBJ2-1 and V is TRBV7-2, with a possible D match to TRBD2 (5 bases). The CDR3 runs 14 residues. CDR1 SGHTA and CDR2 FQGNSA come from the germline V gene. Trimming left V 5 bases short and J 5 bases short, with 13 bases between. CDR3 region: CASSLGPSNNEQFF. The CDR3 DNA follows: TGTGCCAGCAGCCTCGGACCTAGCAACAATGAGCAGTTCTTC. Using reference TRBV7-2 and TRBJ2-1 for the parts outside the CDR3, the full variable domain is GAGVSQSPSNKVTEKGKDVELRCDPISGHTALYWYRQSLGQGLEFLIYFQGNSAPDKSGLPSDRFSAERTGGSVSTLTIQRTQQEDSAVYLCASSLGPSNNEQFFGPGTRLTVL.

The gene calls are TRBV19 and TRBJ1-5, with unresolved D. V was trimmed by 5 bases and J by 0 bases, leaving 11 bases between them. CDR3 size: 15 residues. CDR1 is LNHDA and CDR2 is SQIVND in the germline V gene (reference sequence). CDR3: CASSDSGNSNQPQHF. The DNA for the CDR3 is TGTGCCAGTAGTGATTCGGGAAATAGCAATCAGCCCCAGCATTTT.

The genes are TRBV29-1 and TRBJ1-2, with 7 bases that match TRBD1. After removal of 2 bases from V and 5 bases from J, the junction contained 2 bases not matched to a gene. Germline lookup yields CDR1 SQVTM and CDR2 ANQGSEA. The length of the CDR3 is 12 residues. The CDR3 DNA reads as TGCAGCGTTGAAAGGGGGCCTTATGGCTACACCTTC. It specifies CSVERGPYGYTF.

The V call is TRBV18, the J call TRBJ1-5, with a possible D match to TRBD1 (5 bases). The V and J ends lost 3 bases and 2 bases respectively, with 17 bases between them. This CDR3 region has 17 residues. The germline gives CDR1 KGHSH, CDR2 LQKENI. The CDR3, as DNA: TGTGCCAGCTCACCTCCCGGGGGTGGGCTTGGCAATCAGCCCCAGCATTTT. It specifies CASSPPGGGLGNQPQHF.

V is TRBV19 and J is TRBJ1-5, with D perhaps matching TRBD1 (5 bases). Trimming shortened V by 2 bases and J by 2 bases, and 10 bases separated the two germline ends. The germline CDR1 and CDR2 sequences are LNHDA and SQIVND (reference sequence). This CDR3 comprises 15 residues. The CDR3 DNA is TGTGCCAGTAGTATAAGCCCCAGGGGCAATCAGCCCCAGCATTTT. Protein sequence: CASSISPRGNQPQHF.

The chain recombines TRBV5-1 with TRBJ2-1, with unresolved D. The germline V gene encodes CDR1 SGHRS and CDR2 YFSETQ. Trimming pared 0 bases from V and 5 bases from J, leaving 9 bases between. CDR3 length: 14 amino acids. The DNA for the CDR3 is TGCGCCAGCAGCTTGGGTACCAGCGACAATGAGCAGTTCTTC. Translation gives CASSLGTSDNEQFF.

This clone has a handful of counts. V is TRBV30 and J is TRBJ1-4; no clear D gene. V lost 5 bases, J lost 10 bases, and 17 bases lay in between. CDR3 length: 13 amino acids. CDR1 GTSNPN and CDR2 SVGIG come from the germline V gene (reference sequence). In DNA, the CDR3 is TGTGCCTGGGTAGCGGGCCCGGACGGAAAACTGTTTTTT. This codes for CAWVAGPDGKLFF. Based on the CDR3 plus reference TRBV30 and TRBJ1-4, the full variable domain is SQTIHQWPATLVQPVGSPLSLECTVEGTSNPNLYWYRQAAGRGLQLLFYSVGIGQISSEVPQNLSASRPQDRQFILSSKKLLLSDSGFYLCAWVAGPDGKLFFGSGTQLSVL.

The chain couples TRBV2 to TRBJ1-1; 10 nucleotides line up with TRBD1. This CDR3 spans 16 amino acids. Germline lookup yields CDR1 SNHLY and CDR2 FYNNEI. V lost 8 bases, J lost 0 bases, and 9 bases stayed unmatched. CDR3 sequence reads: CASRRDRGRMNTEAFF. For the CDR3, the DNA is TGTGCCAGCCGAAGGGACAGGGGCCGAATGAACACTGAAGCTTTCTTT.

The chain links TRBV6-5 to TRBJ2-7, with 8 bases lining up with TRBD2. V dropped 6 bases and J dropped 2; count of bases not matched to a gene: 9. CDR1 is MNHEY, CDR2 SVGAGI, per germline. This CDR3 has 15 amino acids. Written as DNA, the CDR3 is TGTGCCAGCAGGGGGAGCGGGGGATTCACCTACGAGCAGTACTTC. Protein sequence: CASRGSGGFTYEQYF.

This clone has a handful of counts. This chain links TRBV30 with TRBJ2-3; perhaps TRBD1 as D (6 bases). CDR1 is GTSNPN and CDR2 is SVGIG in the germline V gene (reference sequence). The CDR3 is 15 residues long. V lost 4 bases, J lost 6 bases, and 20 bases lay in between. As DNA, the CDR3 is TGTGCCTGGAATAAGGGGGTCAAAGATGAGGATACGCAGTATTTT. Protein: CAWNKGVKDEDTQYF.

V gene TRBV19 combines with J gene TRBJ1-5, with 9 bases identical to TRBD1. Germline V gives CDR1 LNHDA, CDR2 SQIVND (reference sequence). V shed 4 bases and J 1 base; nucleotides not matched to a gene: 8. This CDR3 region has 17 residues. The CDR3 DNA sequence: TGTGCCAGTAGTACCCCCCGGACAGGGGTGAGCAATCAGCCCCAGCATTTT. It specifies CASSTPRTGVSNQPQHF.

V gene TRBV10-3 combines with J gene TRBJ2-7; tentatively, D is TRBD2 (5 bases). The CDR3 consists of 15 residues. Germline CDR1 ENHRY, CDR2 SYGVKD. The germline V and J ends were trimmed by 3 bases and 5 bases, with 17 bases remaining between them. CDR3 loop: CAISDGPPGIDEQYF. CDR3 coding DNA: TGTGCCATCAGTGACGGGCCGCCGGGGATAGACGAGCAGTACTTC.

V gene TRBV28 combines with J gene TRBJ1-5; 8 bases are shared with TRBD1. This CDR3 contains 16 residues. J was trimmed by 3 bases and V by 6 bases; bases with no gene match: 10. Germline V gives CDR1 MDHEN, CDR2 SYDVKM. CDR3 sequence: CASRSRTGRFNQPQHF. In nucleotides, the CDR3 is TGTGCCAGCAGGTCCCGGACAGGGCGGTTCAATCAGCCCCAGCATTTT. Together with reference TRBV28 and TRBJ1-5, the CDR3 gives the full variable domain: DVKVTQSSRYLVKRTGEKVFLECVQDMDHENMFWYRQDPGLGLRLIYFSYDVKMKEKGDIPEGYSVSREKKERFSLILESASTNQTSMYLCASRSRTGRFNQPQHFGDGTRLSIL.

This sequence joins TRBV28 and TRBJ1-5; D unclear. Germline assignment: CDR1 MDHEN and CDR2 SYDVKM. V lost 4 bases, J lost 0 bases, and 13 bases lay in between. CDR3 length: 16 amino acids. This CDR3 reads CASSSPRVYSNQPQHF. The DNA for the CDR3 is TGTGCCAGCAGTTCCCCGAGGGTTTATAGCAATCAGCCCCAGCATTTT.

The rearrangement joins TRBV6-5 to TRBJ1-5; D is possibly TRBD1 (6 bases). This CDR3 is built from 13 residues. Trimming removed 8 bases at V and 6 bases at J, with 14 bases between. Germline V CDR1 and CDR2: MNHEY, SVGAGI. The CDR3 loop is CASSGQISQPQHF. CDR3 sequence (DNA): TGTGCCAGCTCCGGACAGATTTCTCAGCCCCAGCATTTT.

The chain links TRBV6-2 or TRBV6-3 to TRBJ1-2, with a tentative D call TRBD1 (6 bases). The CDR3 length is 14 residues. Germline V gene lookup returns CDR1 MNHEY and CDR2 SVGEGT. V was clipped by 4 bases and J by 7 bases, with 16 bases between them. The CDR3 bases are TGTGCCAGCAGTTCCACAGGGATCGCTGGTGGCTACACCTTC. Its protein is CASSSTGIAGGYTF.

The chain combines TRBV27 with TRBJ2-5; possible D gene TRBD2, 6 bases. Germline lookup yields CDR1 MNHEY and CDR2 SMNVEV (reference sequence). V dropped 6 bases and J dropped 4 bases, with 12 bases sitting between them. The CDR3 totals 13 residues. CDR3 in amino acids: CASSGRRAETQYF. The CDR3 DNA is TGTGCCAGCAGCGGGAGAAGGGCAGAGACCCAGTACTTC.

The J gene is TRBJ2-1, the V gene TRBV27; D not certain. The length of the CDR3 is 15 residues. The germline V gene has CDR1 MNHEY and CDR2 SMNVEV (reference sequence). Trimming took 6 bases from V and 0 from J, leaving 12 bases between them. This CDR3 is CASRLVRSSYNEQFF. The CDR3 nucleotides are TGTGCCAGCAGGCTCGTGCGTAGCTCCTACAATGAGCAGTTCTTC.

The rearrangement joins TRBV15 to TRBJ1-2; tentative D call: TRBD1 (5 bases). V was clipped by 3 bases and J by 2 bases, with 13 bases between them. The CDR3 totals 15 residues. The germline V gene encodes CDR1 LNHNV and CDR2 YYDKDF (reference sequence). CDR3 protein: CATSSPLDTNYGYTF. In nucleotides, the CDR3 is TGTGCCACCAGCAGTCCACTGGACACGAACTATGGCTACACCTTC.

This clone was counted ten times or more. Other DNA sequences in this sample translate to the same CDR3. This chain uses TRBV2 with TRBJ1-5, with 7 bases lining up with TRBD1. Germline CDR1 SNHLY, CDR2 FYNNEI. Trimming cost V 6 bases and J 3 bases; bases outside gene matches: 5. The CDR3 extends over 14 amino acids. CDR3 in amino acids: CASSPGQFNQPQHF. The CDR3, as DNA: TGTGCCAGCAGCCCGGGACAGTTCAATCAGCCCCAGCATTTT.

This chain's CDR3 is CATSFPKGVKNEQFF. CDR3 sequence (DNA): TGTGCCACCAGTTTCCCAAAGGGAGTGAAGAATGAGCAGTTCTTC. This chain uses TRBV24-1 with TRBJ2-1; perhaps TRBD2 as D (5 bases). The CDR3 sequence is 15 residues long. Germline CDR1 KGHDR, CDR2 SFDVKD. Trimming took 6 bases from V and 7 from J, leaving 18 bases between them.

The rearrangement uses TRBV2 and TRBJ2-1; D gene ambiguous. The CDR3 sequence is 16 residues long. V was shortened by 3 bases and J by 4 bases, with 16 bases between the two germline ends. Germline V gene sequence: CDR1 SNHLY, CDR2 FYNNEI. CDR3 protein: CASSEDSFAVYNEQFF. The DNA for the CDR3 is TGTGCCAGCAGTGAGGATTCTTTCGCGGTTTACAATGAGCAGTTCTTC.

V usage is TRBV19 and J usage is TRBJ1-2, with 7 bases aligning to TRBD1. The CDR3 sequence is 16 residues long. The J segment lost 0 bases and the V segment lost 9 bases, leaving 13 bases of the junction unmatched. Germline CDR1 is LNHDA and CDR2 is SQIVND (reference sequence). CDR3 residues: CASKVPGQPSNYGYTF. The DNA for the CDR3 is TGTGCCAGCAAGGTCCCGGGACAGCCGTCTAACTATGGCTACACCTTC.

This clone was seen only once. V is TRBV15 and J is TRBJ1-5, with TRBD1 matching 10 bases. CDR3 length equals 15 residues. Germline values: CDR1 LNHNV, CDR2 YYDKDF (reference sequence). With V trimmed by 5 bases and J by 8 bases, 9 bases remained unmatched. The CDR3 DNA follows: TGTGCCACCAGCGGAAGGGACAGGGGAACGAAGCCCCAGCATTTT. Translated: CATSGRDRGTKPQHF. Variable domain in full (rest from reference TRBV15 and TRBJ1-5): DAMVIQNPRYQVTQFGKPVTLSCSQTLNHNVMYWYQQKSSQAPKLLFHYYDKDFNNEADTPDNFQSRRPNTSFCFLDIRSPGLGDTAMYLCATSGRDRGTKPQHFGDGTRLSIL.

The chain has TRBV19 and TRBJ2-5; TRBD1 aligns across 8 bases. The CDR3 runs 14 residues. Germline CDR1 reads LNHDA; CDR2 reads SQIVND (reference sequence). Trimming removed 9 bases from V and 1 base from J; junction bases left unmatched: 7. As DNA, the CDR3 is TGTGCCAGCGGAACGACAGGGGTCCAAGAGACCCAGTACTTC. Protein sequence: CASGTTGVQETQYF.